This TCR beta chain was identified in a study of molecular identifiers for immune sequencing clone quantification. Study as a whole: The replicate experiment used RNA from 20,000 or 100,000 naive CD8 cells. This RNA was split into five aliquots, and four of them were sequenced.

As regards this clonotype: Its antigen remains unknown. One junction end does not reproduce the germline sequence, and a read error may be involved.

Study results and limitations: Jurkat TCR RNA spiked in from one cell reportedly remained identifiable amid about a million naive cells.

Generation of bulk TCR libraries relied on previously described methods and listed TCR primers. TCRdb analysed the PCR reads with MiXCR anew, one entry per CDR3 protein. The sample carries some 89,000 distinct CDR3 sequences, approximately 24% recorded once. The TCR sequence derives from a human donor in good health. Some libraries in this study had Jurkat cell RNA spiked in. Input material: naive CD8+ T cells from blood, with Jurkat cell RNA spiked in. The subset: FACS-sorted CD8+CD4-CCR7+CD45RA+ naive T cells.

The CDR3 sequence is CALRDAPRSSAQSF. In DNA, the CDR3 is TGTGCCCTCCGTGATGCCCCTCGCTCCTCCGCGCAGTCCTTC. The genes are TRBV10-3 and TRBJ2-7, with no clear D. The CDR3 length is 14 residues. Germline loops: CDR1 ENHRY, CDR2 SYGVKD.